The subject of this entry is one T cell receptor (beta chain). Its cognate antigen has yet to be identified. No base quality values were provided; no much bigger clone lies one nucleotide off. The CDR3 holds 15 amino acids from the cysteine to the phenylalanine. Solely the CDR3 DNA is kept, with 45 bases framed from the first base. The V end gives up 2 bases and the J end 0 bases, leaving 1 base in the junction not matched to a gene. CDR1 and CDR2, per the germline V gene, are SGDLS and YYNGEE. The data originate from a study of response to subunit inactivated influenza vaccine (dated by TCRdb to between 2018 and 2020). Regarding the study in general: Deep quantitative T cell receptor repertoire profiling was used in the study to track responses to a trivalent subunit inactivated influenza vaccine. What the work shows at the level of the full study, not this receptor alone: According to the authors, only a limited number of new T cells may be recruited by each seasonal influenza vaccination.

Libraries were prepared through RT-PCR. The listed sequencing device is Illumina HiSeq 2500. The public reads were run again by TCRdb, first through fastp at Q25 and then through MiXCR, and only productive beta chains were kept. Rows are unified per CDR3 protein, each entry keeping the most common DNA and genes. A total of 650,000 to 700,000 distinct CDR3 sequences appear in this sample, 15% to 19% of them only once. Clones ranked in the top ten supply about 9.9% of the sample. The source is a middle-aged man who received an inactivated influenza vaccine. Donor details come from another sample of the same person, matched by shared clones. This sample comprised PBMCs from blood, obtained 11 to 12 days after vaccination. The chain is encoded by TRBV9 joined to TRBJ2-3, with 9 bases matching TRBD2. In nucleotides, the sequence is TGTGCCAGCAGCGTCCTAGCGGGAAGCACAGATACGCAGTATTTT. Translated, this gives CASSVLAGSTDTQYF.